The T cell receptor (beta chain) described here comes from a study of cytomegalovirus exposure and HLA in healthy donors. Across the whole study: HLA-typed donors contributed around 82 million unique TCRs, which were held in an early data release. In terms of ancestry, the Caucasian-associated cluster contained around 79% of the approximately 400 genotyped donors.

60 Vbeta and 13 Jbeta primers were used in PCR. The protocol was immunoSEQ multiplex PCR, while the TCRdb copy is restricted to in-frame clones and leaves out a portion. The sample lists 150,000 to 200,000 clones; around 78% were seen once. V lost 5 bases and J lost 4, with 17 bases in between. The CDR3 extends over 15 amino acids. Germline-derived CDR1 and CDR2 are LGHNA and YNFKEQ. Sequencing was done on a sample of PBMCs. The rearrangement joins TRBV4-2 to TRBJ1-1; D might be TRBD1 (6 bases). The receptor's source is a man younger than 40 in good health and CMV-seronegative. CDR3 DNA sequence: TGTGCCAGCAGCAAGTCGGGCAGGGGACCCACTGAAGCTTTCTTT. This translates into CASSKSGRGPTEAFF.